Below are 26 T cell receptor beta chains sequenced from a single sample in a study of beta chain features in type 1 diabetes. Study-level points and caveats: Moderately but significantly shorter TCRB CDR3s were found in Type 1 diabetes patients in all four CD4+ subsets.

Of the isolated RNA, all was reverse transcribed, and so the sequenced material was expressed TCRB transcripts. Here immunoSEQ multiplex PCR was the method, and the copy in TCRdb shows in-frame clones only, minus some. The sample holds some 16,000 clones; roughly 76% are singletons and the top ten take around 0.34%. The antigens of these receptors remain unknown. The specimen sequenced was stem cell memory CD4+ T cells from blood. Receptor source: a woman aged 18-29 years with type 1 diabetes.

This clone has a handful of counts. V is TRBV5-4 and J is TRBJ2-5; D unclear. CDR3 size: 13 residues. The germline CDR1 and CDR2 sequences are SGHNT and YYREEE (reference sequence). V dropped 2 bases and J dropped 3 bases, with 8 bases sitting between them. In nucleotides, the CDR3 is TGTGCCAGCAGCTTCTTGGCGGAAGAGACCCAGTACTTC. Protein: CASSFLAEETQYF.

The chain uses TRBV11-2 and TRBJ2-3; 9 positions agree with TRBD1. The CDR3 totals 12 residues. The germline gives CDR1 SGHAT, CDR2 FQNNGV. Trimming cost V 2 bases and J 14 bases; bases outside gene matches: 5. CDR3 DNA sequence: TGTGCCAGCAGCTTACCCGGGACAGGGCCGTATTTT. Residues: CASSLPGTGPYF.

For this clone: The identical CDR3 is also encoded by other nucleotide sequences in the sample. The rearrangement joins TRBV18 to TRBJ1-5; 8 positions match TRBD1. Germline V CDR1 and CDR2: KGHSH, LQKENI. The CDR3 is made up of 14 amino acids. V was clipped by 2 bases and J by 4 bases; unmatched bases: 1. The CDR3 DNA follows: TGTGCCAGCTCACCAGACAGGGGAAATCAGCCCCAGCATTTT. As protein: CASSPDRGNQPQHF.

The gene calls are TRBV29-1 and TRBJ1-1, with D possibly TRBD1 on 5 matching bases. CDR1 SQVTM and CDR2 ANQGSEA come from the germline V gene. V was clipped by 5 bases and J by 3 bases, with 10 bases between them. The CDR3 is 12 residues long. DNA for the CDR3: TGCAGCGTTAACGCAGGGTACACTGAAGCTTTCTTT. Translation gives CSVNAGYTEAFF.

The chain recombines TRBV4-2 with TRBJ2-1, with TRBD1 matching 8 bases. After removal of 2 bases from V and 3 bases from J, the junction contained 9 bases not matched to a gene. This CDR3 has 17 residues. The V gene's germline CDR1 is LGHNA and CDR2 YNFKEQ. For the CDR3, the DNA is TGTGCCAGCAGCCAAACTACCGGGACAGGCCGCTACAATGAGCAGTTCTTC. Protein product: CASSQTTGTGRYNEQFF.

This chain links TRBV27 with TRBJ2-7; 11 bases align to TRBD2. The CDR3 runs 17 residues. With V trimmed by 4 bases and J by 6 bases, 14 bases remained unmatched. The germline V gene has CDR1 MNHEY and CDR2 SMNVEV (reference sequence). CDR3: CASSSKPGTSGSSEQYF. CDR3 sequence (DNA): TGTGCCAGCAGTTCTAAACCCGGGACTAGCGGTTCTAGCGAGCAGTACTTC.

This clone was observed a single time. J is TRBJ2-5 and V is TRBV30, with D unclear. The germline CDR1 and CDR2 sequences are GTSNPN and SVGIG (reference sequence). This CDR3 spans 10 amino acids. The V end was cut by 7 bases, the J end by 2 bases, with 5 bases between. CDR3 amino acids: CAYQQETQYF. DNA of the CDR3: TGTGCCTATCAGCAAGAGACCCAGTACTTC.

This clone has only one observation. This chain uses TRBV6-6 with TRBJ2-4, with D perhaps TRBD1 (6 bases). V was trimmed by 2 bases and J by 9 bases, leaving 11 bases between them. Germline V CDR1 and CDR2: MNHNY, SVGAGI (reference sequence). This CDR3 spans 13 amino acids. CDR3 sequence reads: CASSYPGVGIQYF. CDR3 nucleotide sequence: TGTGCCAGCAGTTACCCAGGGGTTGGCATTCAGTACTTC.

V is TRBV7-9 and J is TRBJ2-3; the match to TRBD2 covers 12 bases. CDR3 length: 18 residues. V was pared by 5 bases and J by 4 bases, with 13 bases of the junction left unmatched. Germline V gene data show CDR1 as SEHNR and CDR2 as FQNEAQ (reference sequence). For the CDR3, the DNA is TGTGCCAGCAGCGGTTGGACTAGCGGGACACGAAGCCCAGATACGCAGTATTTT. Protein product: CASSGWTSGTRSPDTQYF.

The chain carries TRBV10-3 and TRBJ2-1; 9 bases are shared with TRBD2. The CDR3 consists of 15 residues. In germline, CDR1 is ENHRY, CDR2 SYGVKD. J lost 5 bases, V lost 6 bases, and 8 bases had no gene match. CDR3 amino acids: CAIRALAGTNNEQFF. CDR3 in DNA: TGTGCCATCAGGGCCCTAGCGGGGACGAACAATGAGCAGTTCTTC.

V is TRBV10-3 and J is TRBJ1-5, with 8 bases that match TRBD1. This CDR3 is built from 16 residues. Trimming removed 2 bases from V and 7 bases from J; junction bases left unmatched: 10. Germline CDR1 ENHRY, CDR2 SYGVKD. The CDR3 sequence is CAISEPPQGASQPQHF. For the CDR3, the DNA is TGTGCCATCAGTGAGCCCCCTCAGGGGGCCAGCCAGCCCCAGCATTTT.

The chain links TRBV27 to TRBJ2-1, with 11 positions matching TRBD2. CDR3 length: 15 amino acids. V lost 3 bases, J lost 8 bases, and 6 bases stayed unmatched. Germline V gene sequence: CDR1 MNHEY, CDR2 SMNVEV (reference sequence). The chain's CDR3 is CASSLILAGGHEQFF. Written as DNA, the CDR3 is TGTGCCAGCAGTTTGATCCTAGCGGGAGGCCATGAGCAGTTCTTC.

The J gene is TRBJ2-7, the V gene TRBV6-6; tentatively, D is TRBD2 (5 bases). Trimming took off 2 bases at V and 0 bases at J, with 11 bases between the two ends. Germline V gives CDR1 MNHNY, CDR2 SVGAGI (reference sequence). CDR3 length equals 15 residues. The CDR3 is CASSYGGGVSYEQYF. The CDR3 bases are TGTGCCAGCAGTTACGGAGGTGGGGTCTCCTACGAGCAGTACTTC.

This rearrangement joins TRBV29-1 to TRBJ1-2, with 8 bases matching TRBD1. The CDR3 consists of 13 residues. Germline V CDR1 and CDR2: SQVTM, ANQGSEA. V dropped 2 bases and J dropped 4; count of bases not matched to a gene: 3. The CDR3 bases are TGCAGCGTTGAAAGAGACAGGGGCTATGGCTACACCTTC. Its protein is CSVERDRGYGYTF.

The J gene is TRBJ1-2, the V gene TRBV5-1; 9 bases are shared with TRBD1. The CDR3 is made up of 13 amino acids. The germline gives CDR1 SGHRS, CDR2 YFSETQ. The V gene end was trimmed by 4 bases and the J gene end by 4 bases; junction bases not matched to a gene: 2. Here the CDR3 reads CASSGGQGYGYTF. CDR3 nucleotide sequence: TGCGCCAGCAGCGGGGGACAGGGCTATGGCTACACCTTC.

The CDR3 DNA sequence: TGTGCCAGCAGCTTGGTGACAGGGAGTATGGGAGAGACCCAGTACTTC. Translating it yields CASSLVTGSMGETQYF. The chain links TRBV5-5 to TRBJ2-5; 7 nucleotides align to TRBD1. This CDR3 region has 16 residues. J lost 4 bases, V lost 0 bases, and 9 bases had no gene match. Germline lookup yields CDR1 SGHKS and CDR2 YYEKEE (reference sequence).

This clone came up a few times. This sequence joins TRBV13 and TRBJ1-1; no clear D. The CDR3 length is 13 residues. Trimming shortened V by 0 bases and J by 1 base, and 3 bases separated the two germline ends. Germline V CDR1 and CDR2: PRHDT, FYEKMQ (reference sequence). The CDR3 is CASSLGGNTEAFF. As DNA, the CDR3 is TGTGCCAGCAGCTTAGGCGGGAACACTGAAGCTTTCTTT.

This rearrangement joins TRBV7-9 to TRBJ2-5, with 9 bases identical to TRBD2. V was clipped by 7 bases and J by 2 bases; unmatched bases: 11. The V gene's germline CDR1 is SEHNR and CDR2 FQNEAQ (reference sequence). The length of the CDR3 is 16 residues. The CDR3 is CASTSLAGRGQETQYF. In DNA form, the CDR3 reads TGTGCCAGCACCTCGCTAGCGGGAAGGGGACAAGAGACCCAGTACTTC.

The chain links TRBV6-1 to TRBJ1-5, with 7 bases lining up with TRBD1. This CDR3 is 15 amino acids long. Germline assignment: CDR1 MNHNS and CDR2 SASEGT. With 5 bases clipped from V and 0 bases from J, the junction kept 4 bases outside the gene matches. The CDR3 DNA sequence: TGTGCCAGCAGTTCGGGACAGTCTAGCAATCAGCCCCAGCATTTT. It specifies CASSSGQSSNQPQHF.

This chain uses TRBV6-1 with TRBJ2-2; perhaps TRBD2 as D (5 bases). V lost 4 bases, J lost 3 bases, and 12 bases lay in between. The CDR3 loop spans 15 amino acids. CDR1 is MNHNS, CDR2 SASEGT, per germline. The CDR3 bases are TGTGCCAGCAGTGTGTTAGAGGGTTACACCGGGGAGCTGTTTTTT. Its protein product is CASSVLEGYTGELFF.

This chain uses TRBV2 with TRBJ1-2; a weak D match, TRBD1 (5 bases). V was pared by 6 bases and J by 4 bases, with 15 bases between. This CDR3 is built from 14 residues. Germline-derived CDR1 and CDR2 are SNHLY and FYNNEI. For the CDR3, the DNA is TGTGCCAGCAGAATCAGGGATGCGCCCTATGGCTACACCTTC. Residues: CASRIRDAPYGYTF.

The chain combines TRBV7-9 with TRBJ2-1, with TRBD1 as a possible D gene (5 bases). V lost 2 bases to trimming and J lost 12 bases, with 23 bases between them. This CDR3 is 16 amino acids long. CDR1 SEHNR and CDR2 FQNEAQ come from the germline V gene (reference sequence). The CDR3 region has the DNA TGTGCCAGCAGCTTAATTCCTACAGGACACCGGTTGGGGCAGTTCTTC. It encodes CASSLIPTGHRLGQFF.

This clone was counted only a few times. CDR3 protein: CASSPFPGGPGKLTYEQYF. CDR3 nucleotides: TGTGCCAGCAGCCCCTTTCCTGGCGGCCCGGGGAAGCTTACCTACGAGCAGTACTTC. The chain joins TRBV9 to TRBJ2-7, with D perhaps TRBD2 (5 bases). This CDR3 has 19 amino acids. Germline CDR1 and CDR2: SGDLS and YYNGEE. The V gene lost 4 bases and the J gene lost 2 bases, with 28 bases spanning the gap.

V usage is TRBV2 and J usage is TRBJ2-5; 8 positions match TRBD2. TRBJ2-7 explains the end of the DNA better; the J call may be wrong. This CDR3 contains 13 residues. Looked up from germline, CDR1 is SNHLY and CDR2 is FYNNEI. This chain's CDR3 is CASREREIHEQYF. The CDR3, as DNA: TGTGCCAGTCGAGAGCGGGAGATCCACGAGCAGTACTTC.

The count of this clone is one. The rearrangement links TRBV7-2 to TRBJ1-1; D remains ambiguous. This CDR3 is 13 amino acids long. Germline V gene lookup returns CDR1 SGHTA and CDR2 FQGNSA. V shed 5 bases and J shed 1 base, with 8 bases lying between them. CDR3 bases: TGTGCCAGCAGCACTGACTGGAACACTGAAGCTTTCTTT. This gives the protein CASSTDWNTEAFF.

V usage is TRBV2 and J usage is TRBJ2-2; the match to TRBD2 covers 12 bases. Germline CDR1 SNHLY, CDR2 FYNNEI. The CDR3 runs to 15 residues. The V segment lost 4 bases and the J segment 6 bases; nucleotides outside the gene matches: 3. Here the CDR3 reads CASSGTSGTAGELFF. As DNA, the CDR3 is TGTGCCAGCAGTGGGACTAGCGGGACCGCCGGGGAGCTGTTTTTT.